This TCR beta chain was documented in a study of T cell responses to AZD1222 COVID-19 vaccine. In the study overall: Pooled in the analysis were second doses at about 4 or about 12 weeks.

Study findings and constraints: Seropositive status at baseline applied to only a handful of AZD1222 recipients.

Here immunoSEQ multiplex PCR was the method, and the copy in TCRdb shows in-frame clones only, minus some. The data contain roughly 100,000 clones, nearly 95% of them singletons. On this clone itself: What it binds is not known.

Sequenced material: peripheral blood, taken on day 0 of AZD1222 vaccination. The clonotype comes from an adult in good health.

In DNA, the CDR3 is TGCGCCAGCAGGGAAAATACAGGAAACTATGGCTACACCTTC. It is translated as CASRENTGNYGYTF. This chain joins TRBV5-1 and TRBJ1-2, with a tentative D call TRBD1 (5 bases). The V and J ends lost 5 bases and 2 bases respectively, with 13 bases between them. The CDR3 loop spans 14 amino acids. Germline values: CDR1 SGHRS, CDR2 YFSETQ.